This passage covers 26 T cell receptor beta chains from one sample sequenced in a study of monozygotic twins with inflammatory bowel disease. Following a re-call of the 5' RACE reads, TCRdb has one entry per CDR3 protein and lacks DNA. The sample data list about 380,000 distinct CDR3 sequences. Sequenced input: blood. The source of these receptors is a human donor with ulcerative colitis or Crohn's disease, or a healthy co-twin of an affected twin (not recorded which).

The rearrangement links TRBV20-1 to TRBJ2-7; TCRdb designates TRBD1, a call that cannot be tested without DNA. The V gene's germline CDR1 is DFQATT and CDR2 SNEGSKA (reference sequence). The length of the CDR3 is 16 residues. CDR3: CSAAIQGRGVSYEQYF.

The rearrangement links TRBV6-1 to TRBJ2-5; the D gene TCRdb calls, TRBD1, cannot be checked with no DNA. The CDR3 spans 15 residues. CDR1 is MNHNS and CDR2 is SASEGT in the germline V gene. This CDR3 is CASRSLDQGPETQYF.

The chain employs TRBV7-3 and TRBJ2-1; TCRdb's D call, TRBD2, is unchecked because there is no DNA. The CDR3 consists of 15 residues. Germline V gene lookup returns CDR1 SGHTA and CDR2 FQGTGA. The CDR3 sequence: CASSLQAGGLGEQFF. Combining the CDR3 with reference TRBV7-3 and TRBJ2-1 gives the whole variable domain GAGVSQTPSNKVTEKGKYVELRCDPISGHTALYWYRQSLGQGPEFLIYFQGTGAADDSGLPNDRFFAVRPEGSVSTLKIQRTERGDSAVYLCASSLQAGGLGEQFFGPGTRLTVL.

CDR3: CASSQDIGGQPQHF. The rearrangement links TRBV4-3 to TRBJ1-5. The CDR3 is 14 amino acids. Per the germline V gene, CDR1 is LGHNA and CDR2 is YSLEER.

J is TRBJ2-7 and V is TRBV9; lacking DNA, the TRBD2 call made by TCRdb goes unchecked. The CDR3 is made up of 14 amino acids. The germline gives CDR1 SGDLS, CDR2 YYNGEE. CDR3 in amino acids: CASSVRRVEYEQYF. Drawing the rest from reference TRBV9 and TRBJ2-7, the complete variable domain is DSGVTQTPKHLITATGQRVTLRCSPRSGDLSVYWYQQSLDQGLQFLIQYYNGEERAKGNILERFSAQQFPDLHSELNLSSLELGDSALYFCASSVRRVEYEQYFGPGTRLTVT.

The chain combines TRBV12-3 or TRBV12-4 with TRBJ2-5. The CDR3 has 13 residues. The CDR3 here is CASSFGASETQYF.

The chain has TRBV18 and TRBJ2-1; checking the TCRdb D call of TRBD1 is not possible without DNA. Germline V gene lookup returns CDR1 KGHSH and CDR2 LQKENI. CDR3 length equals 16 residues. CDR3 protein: CASSIASGSSYNEQFF.

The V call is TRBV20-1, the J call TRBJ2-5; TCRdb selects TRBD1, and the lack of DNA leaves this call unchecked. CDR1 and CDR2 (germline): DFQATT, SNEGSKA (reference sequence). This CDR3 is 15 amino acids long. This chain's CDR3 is CSAIDRGPRSETQYF.

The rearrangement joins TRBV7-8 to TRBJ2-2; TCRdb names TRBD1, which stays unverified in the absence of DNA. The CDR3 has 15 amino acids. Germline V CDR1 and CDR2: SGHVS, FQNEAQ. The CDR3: CASSSADRGSGELFF.

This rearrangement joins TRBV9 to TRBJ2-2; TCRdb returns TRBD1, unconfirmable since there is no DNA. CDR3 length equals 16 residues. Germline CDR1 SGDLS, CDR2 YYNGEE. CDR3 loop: CASSVDPGTNTGELFF.

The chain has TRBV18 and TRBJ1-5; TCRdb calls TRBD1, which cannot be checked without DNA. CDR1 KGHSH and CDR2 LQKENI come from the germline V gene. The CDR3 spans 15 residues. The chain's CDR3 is CASSPQGAGGQPQHF.

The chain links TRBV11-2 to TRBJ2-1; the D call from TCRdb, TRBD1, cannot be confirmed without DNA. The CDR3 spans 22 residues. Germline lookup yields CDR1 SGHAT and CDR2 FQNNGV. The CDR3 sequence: CASSLDRYYTPRDRDTYNEQFF.

CDR3 sequence: CSAGGTPSYNEQFF. The genes are TRBV20-1 and TRBJ2-1; no DNA is available, so the TRBD1 call from TCRdb remains unchecked. Germline V lookup: CDR1 DFQATT, CDR2 SNEGSKA (reference sequence). The CDR3 has 14 residues.

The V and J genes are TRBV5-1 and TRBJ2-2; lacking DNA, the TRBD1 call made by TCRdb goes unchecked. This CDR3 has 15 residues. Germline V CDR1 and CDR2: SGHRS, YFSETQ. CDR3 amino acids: CASSPPRGPTGELFF.

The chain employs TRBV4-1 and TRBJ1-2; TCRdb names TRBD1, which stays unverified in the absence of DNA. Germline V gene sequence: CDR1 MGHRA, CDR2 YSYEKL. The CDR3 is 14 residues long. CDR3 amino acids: CASSQEWNRDGYTF.

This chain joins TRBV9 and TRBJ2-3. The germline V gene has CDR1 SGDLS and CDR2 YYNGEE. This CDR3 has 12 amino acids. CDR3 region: CASSLYTDTQYF.

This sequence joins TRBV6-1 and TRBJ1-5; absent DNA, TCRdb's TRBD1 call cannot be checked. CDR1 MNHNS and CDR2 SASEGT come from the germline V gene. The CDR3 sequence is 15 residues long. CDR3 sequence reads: CASSASGAGTQPQHF.

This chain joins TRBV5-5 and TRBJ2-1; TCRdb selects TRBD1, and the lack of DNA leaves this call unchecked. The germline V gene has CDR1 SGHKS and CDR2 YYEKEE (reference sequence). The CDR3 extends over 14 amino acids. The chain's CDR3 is CASSRGTGDDEQFF.

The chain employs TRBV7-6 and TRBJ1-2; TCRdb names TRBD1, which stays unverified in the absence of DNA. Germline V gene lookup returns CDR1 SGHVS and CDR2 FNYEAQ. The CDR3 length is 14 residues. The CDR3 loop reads CASSLATGKGGYTF. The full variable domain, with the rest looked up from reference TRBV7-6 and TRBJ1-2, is GAGVSQSPRYKVTKRGQDVALRCDPISGHVSLYWYRQALGQGPEFLTYFNYEAQQDKSGLPNDRFSAERPEGSISTLTIQRTEQRDSAMYRCASSLATGKGGYTFGSGTRLTVV.

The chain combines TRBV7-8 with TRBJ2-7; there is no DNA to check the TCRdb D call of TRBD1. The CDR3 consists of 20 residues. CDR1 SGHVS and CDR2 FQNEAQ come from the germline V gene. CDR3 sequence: CASSFPDTSPKSEWRPEQYF.

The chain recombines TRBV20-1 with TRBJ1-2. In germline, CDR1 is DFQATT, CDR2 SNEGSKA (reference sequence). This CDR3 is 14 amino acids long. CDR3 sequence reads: CSARDNAGFYGYTF.

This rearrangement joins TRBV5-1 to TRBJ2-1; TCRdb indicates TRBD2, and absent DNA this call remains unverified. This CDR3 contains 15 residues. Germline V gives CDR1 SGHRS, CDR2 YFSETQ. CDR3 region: CASSLIGDQTEEQFF.

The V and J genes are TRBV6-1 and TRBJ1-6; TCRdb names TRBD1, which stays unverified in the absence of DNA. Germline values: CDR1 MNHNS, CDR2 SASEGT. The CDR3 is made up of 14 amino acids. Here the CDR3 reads CASNGGRGNSPLHF.

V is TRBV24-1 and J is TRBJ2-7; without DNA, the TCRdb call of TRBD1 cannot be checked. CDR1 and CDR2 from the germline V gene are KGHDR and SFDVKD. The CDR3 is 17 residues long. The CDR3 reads CATRLSNPSDRTYEQYF.

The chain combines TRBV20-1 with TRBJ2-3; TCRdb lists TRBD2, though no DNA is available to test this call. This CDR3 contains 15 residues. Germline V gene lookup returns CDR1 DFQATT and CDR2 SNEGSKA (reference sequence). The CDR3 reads CSAQRRRGSTDTQYF.

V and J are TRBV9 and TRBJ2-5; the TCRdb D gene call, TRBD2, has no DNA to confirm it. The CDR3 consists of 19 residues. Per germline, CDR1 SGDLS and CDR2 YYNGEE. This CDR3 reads CASSESTSGGPNLQETQYF.